Shown below are 32 T cell receptor beta chains from a single sample sequenced in a study of shared clonotypes between healthy human individuals. Repertoires were generated with immunoSEQ multiplex PCR, while TCRdb's copy carries only in-frame clones and drops some. The sample lists millions of clones; approximately 90% were seen once. Specimen: naive CD4+ T cells sorted from blood. Documented subset: CD45RA+ positively selected. These receptors were taken from a man aged 18 to 35 in good health.

J is TRBJ2-3 and V is TRBV2; the match to TRBD1 covers 11 bases. J lost 4 bases, V lost 6 bases, and 3 bases had no gene match. The CDR3 length is 14 residues. The germline V gene has CDR1 SNHLY and CDR2 FYNNEI. DNA of the CDR3: TGTGCCAGCAGCCGGGACAGGGGGGCAGATACGCAGTATTTT. It translates to CASSRDRGADTQYF.

The genes are TRBV5-1 and TRBJ2-3; 7 nucleotides match TRBD1. V dropped 5 bases and J dropped 2; count of bases not matched to a gene: 5. CDR3 length equals 14 residues. Germline V gives CDR1 SGHRS, CDR2 YFSETQ. As DNA, the CDR3 is TGCGCCAGCAGGCGGACAGGAGTCACAGATACGCAGTATTTT. Translating it yields CASRRTGVTDTQYF.

V and J are TRBV28 and TRBJ1-2; no reliable D call. The CDR3 extends over 13 amino acids. The V end lost 7 bases, the J end lost 0 bases, and 9 bases lay between the germline ends. The germline V gene encodes CDR1 MDHEN and CDR2 SYDVKM. The CDR3 here is CASISGTNYGYTF. DNA for the CDR3: TGTGCCAGCATCTCCGGGACTAACTATGGCTACACCTTC.

J is TRBJ1-3 and V is TRBV27, with TRBD1 as a possible D gene (5 bases). This CDR3 region has 16 residues. The V gene lost 7 bases and the J gene lost 0 bases, with 16 bases spanning the gap. CDR1 MNHEY and CDR2 SMNVEV come from the germline V gene (reference sequence). CDR3 coding DNA: TGTGCCAGCAAGAGTTTGGACATCTCCTCTGGAAACACCATATATTTT. Amino acid sequence: CASKSLDISSGNTIYF.

The V and J genes are TRBV4-3 and TRBJ2-7; weak D call: TRBD2 (6 bases). CDR1 is LGHNA, CDR2 YSLEER, per germline. The CDR3 is made up of 16 amino acids. Trimming took off 3 bases at V and 2 bases at J, with 17 bases between the two ends. CDR3 sequence: CASSHASGGLTYEQYF. The CDR3 DNA reads TGCGCCAGCAGCCACGCCAGCGGAGGACTAACCTACGAGCAGTACTTC.

This clone was observed a single time. The J gene is TRBJ1-2, the V gene TRBV10-3, with D unresolved. Trimming removed 4 bases from V and 4 bases from J, with 13 bases in between. The length of the CDR3 is 14 residues. Germline V gene data show CDR1 as ENHRY and CDR2 as SYGVKD. The CDR3 sequence is CAISVGERVYGYTF. DNA for the CDR3: TGTGCCATCAGTGTTGGGGAGCGGGTCTATGGCTACACCTTC.

V gene TRBV4-1 combines with J gene TRBJ2-1; the D call may be TRBD1 or TRBD2 (7 bases each). The CDR3 is made up of 15 amino acids. V dropped 5 bases and J dropped 9 bases, with 20 bases sitting between them. Germline V gives CDR1 MGHRA, CDR2 YSYEKL. The CDR3 loop is CASSSGEGAFSEQFF. In DNA form, the CDR3 reads TGCGCCAGCAGCTCCGGGGAGGGGGCCTTCAGTGAGCAGTTCTTC.

A single count supports this clone. The rearrangement joins TRBV19 to TRBJ2-3; possibly TRBD2 for D (6 bases). Looked up from germline, CDR1 is LNHDA and CDR2 is SQIVND (reference sequence). V lost 6 bases, J lost 1 base, and 20 bases lay in between. The CDR3 sequence is 17 residues long. In DNA form, the CDR3 reads TGTGCCAGTAGCATGGGGAGGATCAGGGATGGCACAGATACGCAGTATTTT. Its translation: CASSMGRIRDGTDTQYF.

The chain recombines TRBV5-6 with TRBJ2-1, with D perhaps given as TRBD1 or TRBD2 (6 bases each). Trimming removed 4 bases at V and 4 bases at J, with 15 bases between. The CDR3 runs to 15 residues. Germline loops: CDR1 SGHDT, CDR2 YYEEEE. The CDR3 loop reads CASSGGTPTYNEQFF. DNA for the CDR3: TGTGCCAGCAGCGGGGGGACACCTACTTACAATGAGCAGTTCTTC.

J is TRBJ2-1 and V is TRBV6-5; TRBD1 aligns across 10 bases. CDR1 is MNHEY and CDR2 is SVGAGI in the germline V gene. J was trimmed by 8 bases and V by 2 bases; bases with no gene match: 6. The CDR3 loop spans 15 amino acids. The CDR3 reads CASSYRDRGVYEQFF. DNA of the CDR3: TGTGCCAGCAGTTACCGGGACAGGGGTGTCTATGAGCAGTTCTTC.

This rearrangement joins TRBV7-9 to TRBJ1-3; D might be TRBD1 (5 bases). Trimming cost V 6 bases and J 6 bases, with 15 bases left between them. This CDR3 is 14 amino acids long. Germline V gene sequence: CDR1 SEHNR, CDR2 FQNEAQ (reference sequence). Here the CDR3 reads CASSRQSDSNTIYF. The CDR3 region has the DNA TGTGCCAGCAGTAGACAGTCTGATTCAAACACCATATATTTT.

This chain joins TRBV2 and TRBJ2-5, with 7 positions matching TRBD1. Losses at the gene ends were 5 bases for V and 4 bases for J; bases not matched to a gene: 7. This CDR3 is 14 amino acids long. Germline loops: CDR1 SNHLY, CDR2 FYNNEI. Here the CDR3 DNA reads TGTGCCAGCAGTAGACGACAGGGTAGAGAGACCCAGTACTTC. The encoded protein is CASSRRQGRETQYF.

In the case of this clone: Within the sample, other DNA sequences also encode this same CDR3. V gene TRBV7-9 combines with J gene TRBJ2-5; D remains unclear. The CDR3 length is 11 residues. Deletions cut 4 bases from V and 5 bases from J, with 5 bases between. Germline V gene sequence: CDR1 SEHNR, CDR2 FQNEAQ (reference sequence). The DNA for the CDR3 is TGTGCCAGCAGCTCACTTGAGACCCAGTACTTC. It translates to CASSSLETQYF.

The chain is built from TRBV19 and TRBJ1-2; D may be TRBD1 (6 bases). The CDR3 runs to 15 residues. With 5 bases removed from V and 2 bases from J, the gap between germline ends came to 15 bases. CDR1 and CDR2 (germline): LNHDA, SQIVND (reference sequence). The CDR3 spells CASSSQGTSNYGYTF. The CDR3 bases are TGTGCCAGTAGTTCACAGGGAACGTCCAACTATGGCTACACCTTC.

As concerns this clone: At the DNA level, this CDR3 is encoded by other sequences in the same sample as well. This rearrangement joins TRBV4-1 to TRBJ2-5; 10 bases are a match to TRBD2. J lost 2 bases, V lost 2 bases, and 2 bases had no gene match. CDR3 length: 15 residues. Germline V gives CDR1 MGHRA, CDR2 YSYEKL. The CDR3 region is CASSQLAGVQETQYF. Here the CDR3 DNA reads TGCGCCAGCAGCCAACTAGCGGGAGTTCAAGAGACCCAGTACTTC.

The chain is built from TRBV30 and TRBJ1-3; 9 bases line up with TRBD1. Germline values: CDR1 GTSNPN, CDR2 SVGIG (reference sequence). The CDR3 is 12 amino acids. After removal of 7 bases from V and 8 bases from J, the junction contained 6 bases not matched to a gene. The CDR3 sequence is CASGQGEHTIYF. In nucleotides, the CDR3 is TGTGCCTCGGGACAGGGAGAACACACCATATATTTT.

In this sample, this clone turned up once. The rearrangement joins TRBV4-3 to TRBJ2-7; D unresolved. Germline loops: CDR1 LGHNA, CDR2 YSLEER. The CDR3 is 14 amino acids. The V end lost 1 base, the J end lost 2 bases, and 9 bases lay between the germline ends. The CDR3, as DNA: TGCGCCAGCAGCCAAGGGGTCCCGCCCTACGAGCAGTACTTC. Amino acids: CASSQGVPPYEQYF.

CDR3 sequence (DNA): TGTGCCAGCAGCAGAACCGGGACTAGTACCGACGAGCAGTACTTC. This encodes CASSRTGTSTDEQYF. The rearrangement uses TRBV5-4 and TRBJ2-7; 8 bases fit TRBD2. With V trimmed by 4 bases and J by 5 bases, 11 bases remained unmatched. The CDR3 is 15 residues long. CDR1 and CDR2 (germline): SGHNT, YYREEE (reference sequence).

This chain connects TRBV19 to TRBJ2-1; 7 positions match TRBD2. The CDR3 consists of 16 residues. J gave up 9 bases and V 1 base, and 12 bases lay outside the gene matches. CDR1 LNHDA and CDR2 SQIVND come from the germline V gene (reference sequence). The CDR3 spells CASSIVAPSGNVEQFF. The CDR3 DNA reads TGTGCCAGTAGTATAGTAGCTCCGAGCGGGAATGTTGAGCAGTTCTTC.

The chain carries TRBV5-4 and TRBJ1-1; maybe TRBD1 (6 bases). The germline gives CDR1 SGHNT, CDR2 YYREEE (reference sequence). V was cut by 4 bases and J by 4 bases, with 14 bases left in between. CDR3 size: 14 residues. The CDR3 spells CASSLQGPPTEAFF. CDR3 DNA: TGTGCCAGCAGCCTACAGGGACCTCCCACTGAAGCTTTCTTT.

The count of this clone is one. The V and J genes are TRBV15 and TRBJ2-6; D gene unclear. The CDR3 length is 16 residues. Per the germline V gene, CDR1 is LNHNV and CDR2 is YYDKDF (reference sequence). Deletions cut 0 bases from V and 0 bases from J, with 6 bases between. The CDR3 DNA is TGTGCCACCAGCAGAGAGAGCGTCTCTGGGGCCAACGTCCTGACTTTC. This codes for CATSRESVSGANVLTF.

V gene TRBV5-4 combines with J gene TRBJ1-1, with 9 bases that match TRBD1. This CDR3 comprises 17 residues. V shed 4 bases and J 1 base; nucleotides not matched to a gene: 11. Germline V CDR1 and CDR2: SGHNT, YYREEE (reference sequence). The CDR3: CASSGTTGGAGNTEAFF. CDR3 sequence (DNA): TGTGCCAGCAGCGGAACTACAGGGGGCGCTGGGAACACTGAAGCTTTCTTT.

This clone has just a few counts. V and J are TRBV7-9 and TRBJ1-1; D might be TRBD1 (6 bases). Germline V gene lookup returns CDR1 SEHNR and CDR2 FQNEAQ (reference sequence). Trimming pared 1 base from V and 10 bases from J, leaving 10 bases between. This CDR3 is 12 amino acids long. CDR3 nucleotide sequence: TGTGCCAGCAGCTTAGAACAGGGTTCAGCTTTCTTT. Translating it yields CASSLEQGSAFF.

The CDR3 DNA reads TGTGCCAGTAGTATGACGCGGGGTACTGGGGCCAACGTCCTGACTTTC. This sequence encodes CASSMTRGTGANVLTF. The rearrangement uses TRBV19 and TRBJ2-6, with D possibly matching TRBD2 (6 bases). V shed 3 bases and J shed 2 bases, with 11 bases lying between them. Germline assignment: CDR1 LNHDA and CDR2 SQIVND (reference sequence). The CDR3 totals 16 residues.

The chain has TRBV12-5 and TRBJ1-5, with D uncertain. Trimming cost V 6 bases and J 6 bases, with 18 bases left between them. Per germline, CDR1 LGHNT and CDR2 FRNRAP. This CDR3 is 15 amino acids long. For the CDR3, the DNA is TGTGCTAGTGGGATGGGCCTCGCCGGACCTCAGCCCCAGCATTTT. Translating gives CASGMGLAGPQPQHF.

The chain joins TRBV10-3 to TRBJ1-2; a weak D match, TRBD1 (5 bases). V was trimmed by 0 bases and J by 3 bases, leaving 14 bases between them. This CDR3 contains 16 residues. In germline, CDR1 is ENHRY, CDR2 SYGVKD. CDR3 in DNA: TGTGCCATCAGTGAGTCCAGGCAGGGATACGACTATGGCTACACCTTC. Encoded protein: CAISESRQGYDYGYTF.

The chain links TRBV21-1 to TRBJ1-4. TRBV21-1 is an annotated pseudogene. This CDR3 is 15 amino acids long. The CDR3 nucleotides read TGTGCCAGCAGCAAAGTAGATAGCCTGGCTGAAAAACTGTTTTTT. It is translated as CASSKVDSLAEKLFF.

The chain has TRBV10-1 and TRBJ2-3; D is ambiguous. The CDR3 is made up of 15 amino acids. Germline CDR1 is WNHNN and CDR2 is SYGVQD (reference sequence). V was pared by 2 bases and J by 0 bases, with 9 bases between. The CDR3 is CASSEGAASTDTQYF. The CDR3 bases are TGCGCCAGCAGTGAGGGAGCAGCAAGCACAGATACGCAGTATTTT.

The gene calls are TRBV21-1 and TRBJ2-3; the table calls TRBD2, which could not be checked here. TRBV21-1 is shown as a pseudogene. CDR3 length: 17 amino acids. CDR3 protein: CARLRGKTSGMTDTQYF. As DNA, the CDR3 is TGTGCCAGGCTTAGGGGGAAGACTAGCGGGATGACAGATACGCAGTATTTT.

The gene calls are TRBV6-1 and TRBJ1-2, with D perhaps matching TRBD1 (5 bases). In germline, CDR1 is MNHNS, CDR2 SASEGT. V lost 6 bases and J 4 bases, leaving 15 bases between the germline ends. This CDR3 is 14 amino acids long. The CDR3 DNA reads as TGTGCCAGCAGAGACCTTACCGACAGCTATGGCTACACCTTC. It encodes CASRDLTDSYGYTF.

This clone occurred once. This chain connects TRBV28 to TRBJ1-1, with 7 bases that match TRBD1. The CDR3 loop spans 13 amino acids. CDR1 and CDR2 (germline): MDHEN, SYDVKM. V shed 10 bases and J 2 bases; nucleotides not matched to a gene: 7. CDR3 protein: CATWGQPNTEAFF. DNA of the CDR3: TGTGCCACCTGGGGACAGCCAAACACTGAAGCTTTCTTT.

V and J are TRBV27 and TRBJ2-7; D gene unclear. The CDR3 is made up of 15 amino acids. Trimming stripped 4 bases from V and 0 bases from J, with 13 bases between. The germline CDR1 and CDR2 sequences are MNHEY and SMNVEV (reference sequence). For the CDR3, the DNA is TGTGCCAGCAGTTGGGCCTCCGGCGGCTCCTACGAGCAGTACTTC. This gives the protein CASSWASGGSYEQYF.